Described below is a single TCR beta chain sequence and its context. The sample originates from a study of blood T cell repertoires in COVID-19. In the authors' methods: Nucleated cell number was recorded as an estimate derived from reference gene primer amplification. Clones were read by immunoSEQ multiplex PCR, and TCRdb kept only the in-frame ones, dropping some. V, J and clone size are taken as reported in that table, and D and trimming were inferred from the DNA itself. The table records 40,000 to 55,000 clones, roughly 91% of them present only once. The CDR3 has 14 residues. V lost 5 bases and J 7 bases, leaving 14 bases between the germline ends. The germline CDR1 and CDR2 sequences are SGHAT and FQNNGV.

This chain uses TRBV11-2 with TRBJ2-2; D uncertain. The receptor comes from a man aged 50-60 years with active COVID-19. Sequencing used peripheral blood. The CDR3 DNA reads TGTGCCAGCAGCCCAGCCCTGGCGGTCGGGGAGCTGTTTTTT. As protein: CASSPALAVGELFF.